This TCR beta chain appears in the sequencing data of a study of blood T cell repertoires in COVID-19 (dated by TCRdb to 2020 to 2021). Study-level background: Collaborator samples came from the United States, Italy and Spain and covered acute and convalescent phases of COVID-19. The prospective study material was composed of cDNA or gDNA derived from T cells, B-cell-depleted T cells, or PBMCs. The dataset comprised deeply sampled blood TCRbeta repertoires from subjects exposed to, actively infected with, or recovered from COVID-19. The repertoires were released in a freely available public database meant as a resource for research on the immune response to SARS-CoV-2. The samples were drawn from the first 160 participants of the ongoing ImmuneRACE study and from under 1,500 subjects provided by 6 global collaborators. Nearly every sample came with metadata listing a de-identified subject ID, COVID-19 status, age in years and sex. Where available, HLA class I and class II types were obtained from metadata supplied by the sample provider rather than from assay-based typing. The investigation overall reported the following: The amount of clinical and demographic metadata varied by source and participant and was provided uncurated.

A note on this clone: This clone's antigen is unknown. Base quality data are lacking; no much larger clone is found one base away.

Whole blood was collected in K2EDTA tubes by collaborating institutions according to the institutions' own protocols. For TCRbeta analysis, collaborator samples were shipped as frozen whole blood, as isolated PBMCs, or as DNA extracted from either sample type. Including the terminal cysteine and phenylalanine, the CDR3 comprises 15 residues. The read is trimmed to its CDR3 DNA, 45 bases read in frame from base 1. Taken from the germline V gene (reference sequence), the CDR1 and CDR2 loops are LGHDT and YNNKEL. Here V drops 1 base and J drops 6 bases, and the junction holds 1 base not matched to any gene. TCRbeta CDR3 regions were amplified from genomic DNA by means of the immunoSEQ Assay, a bias-controlled multiplex PCR. The paper's processing steps were these. Nucleated cell counts per sample were estimated from amplification of reference gene primers within the assay. Sequence reads were collapsed and filtered to measure the absolute abundance of every unique TCRbeta CDR3 rearrangement. For each sample, productive Simpson clonality was calculated as the square root of Simpson's diversity index over productive rearrangements. TCRdb obtained this table from immuneACCESS and retained in-frame rearrangements with V and J assigned. These tables miss some clones; where compared with another copy, unresolved V genes account for less than half of the shortfall, and the remainder is unexplained. The V and J calls and clone size come from that table; D and trimming were worked out from the DNA. Across this sample there are around 150,000 clones, with around 90% seen only once. Of the sample, about 4.2% is held by the ten largest clones.

Sequenced sample: peripheral blood. This chain is built from TRBV3-1 (or the pseudogene TRBV3-2) and TRBJ2-3, with TRBD2 identical over 13 junction bases. The receptor was derived from a woman aged 55-70 years with active or convalescent COVID-19. CDR3 protein: CASSQGGLAGDTQYF. The DNA sequence is TGTGCCAGCAGCCAAGGGGGACTAGCGGGGGATACGCAGTATTTT.